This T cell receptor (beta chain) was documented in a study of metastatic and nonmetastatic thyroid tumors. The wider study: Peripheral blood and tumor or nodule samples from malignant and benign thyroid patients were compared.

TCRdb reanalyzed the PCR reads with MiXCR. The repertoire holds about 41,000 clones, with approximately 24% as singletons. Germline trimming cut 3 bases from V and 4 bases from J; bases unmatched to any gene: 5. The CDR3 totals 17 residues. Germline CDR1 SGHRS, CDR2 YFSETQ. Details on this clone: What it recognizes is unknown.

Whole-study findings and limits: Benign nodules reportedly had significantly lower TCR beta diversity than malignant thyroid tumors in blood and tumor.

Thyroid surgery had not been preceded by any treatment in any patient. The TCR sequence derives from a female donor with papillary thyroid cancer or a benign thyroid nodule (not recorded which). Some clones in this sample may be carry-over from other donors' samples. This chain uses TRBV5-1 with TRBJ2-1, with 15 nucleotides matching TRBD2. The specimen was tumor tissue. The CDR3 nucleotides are TGCGCCAGCAGCTGGACTAGCGGGAGGGCCGGGTACAATGAGCAGTTCTTC. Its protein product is CASSWTSGRAGYNEQFF.